Below are 3 T cell receptor beta chains sequenced from a single sample in a study of T cells in Graves' hyperthyroidism and ophthalmopathy. RNA transcripts were the template for amplifying TCR beta CDR3 regions. First-round RT-PCR targeting the TCR CDR3 was performed with the HTBI primer set. TCRdb redid the calling of the multiplex PCR reads with MiXCR, one entry per CDR3 protein. The sample carries some 300,000 distinct CDR3 sequences, 13% recorded once. Specimen: blood. These receptors all come from a woman aged 25-40 years with Graves' hyperthyroidism that later progressed to Graves' ophthalmopathy.

In its sample, this clonotype was seen a few times. This chain links TRBV4-1 with TRBJ1-6; tentative D call: TRBD1 (5 bases). Trimming shortened V by 0 bases and J by 4 bases, and 16 bases separated the two germline ends. Germline CDR1 reads MGHRA; CDR2 reads YSYEKL. The CDR3 is 18 amino acids. The CDR3 DNA is TGCGCCAGCAGCCAAGATCTGGGGGGGGAGGCGTATAATTCACCCCTCCACTTT. Encoded protein: CASSQDLGGEAYNSPLHF.

CDR3 DNA: TGTGCCAGCAGTTATCTGCACAGGGGTTCTTACGAGCAGTACTTC. Protein sequence: CASSYLHRGSYEQYF. This chain links TRBV27 with TRBJ2-7; 7 bases match TRBD1. Germline lookup yields CDR1 MNHEY and CDR2 SMNVEV (reference sequence). CDR3 length: 15 amino acids. The trim removed 4 bases at V and 4 bases at J, leaving 10 bases unmatched.

The chain recombines TRBV2 with TRBJ1-4; TRBD1 aligns across 8 bases. The V segment lost 10 bases and the J segment 8 bases; nucleotides outside the gene matches: 6. The CDR3 sequence is 12 residues long. Germline assignment: CDR1 SNHLY and CDR2 FYNNEI. The CDR3 region is CATQGAGEKLFF. The CDR3 nucleotides read TGTGCCACGCAGGGGGCAGGCGAAAAACTGTTTTTT. Full variable domain (remainder filled in from reference TRBV2 and TRBJ1-4): EPEVTQTPSHQVTQMGQEVILRCVPISNHLYFYWYRQILGQKVEFLVSFYNNEISEKSEIFDDQFSVERPDGSNFTLKIRSTKLEDSAMYFCATQGAGEKLFFGSGTQLSVL.